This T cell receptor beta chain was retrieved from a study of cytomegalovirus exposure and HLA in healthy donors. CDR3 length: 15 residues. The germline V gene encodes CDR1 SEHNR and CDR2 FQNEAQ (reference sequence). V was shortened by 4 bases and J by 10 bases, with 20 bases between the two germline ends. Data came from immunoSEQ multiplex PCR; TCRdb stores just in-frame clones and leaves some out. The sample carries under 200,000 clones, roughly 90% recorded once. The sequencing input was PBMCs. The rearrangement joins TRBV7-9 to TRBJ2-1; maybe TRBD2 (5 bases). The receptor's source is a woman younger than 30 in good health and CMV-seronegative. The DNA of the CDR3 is TGTGCCAGCAGCTGGACTCTTGACTCCTTCGGGGAGCAGTTCTTC. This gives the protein CASSWTLDSFGEQFF. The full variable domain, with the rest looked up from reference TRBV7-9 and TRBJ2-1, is DTGVSQNPRHKITKRGQNVTFRCDPISEHNRLYWYRQTLGQGPEFLTYFQNEAQLEKSRLLSDRFSAERPKGSFSTLEIQRTEQGDSAMYLCASSWTLDSFGEQFFGPGTRLTVL.